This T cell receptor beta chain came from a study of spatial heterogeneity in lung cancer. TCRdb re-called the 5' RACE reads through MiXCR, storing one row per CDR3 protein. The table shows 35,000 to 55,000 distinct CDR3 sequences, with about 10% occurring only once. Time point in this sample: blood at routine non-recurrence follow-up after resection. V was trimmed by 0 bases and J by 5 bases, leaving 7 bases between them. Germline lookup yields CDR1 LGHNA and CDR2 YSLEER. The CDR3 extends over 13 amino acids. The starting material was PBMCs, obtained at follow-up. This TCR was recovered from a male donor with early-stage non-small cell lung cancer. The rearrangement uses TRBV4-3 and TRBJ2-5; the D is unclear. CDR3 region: CASSQDQGETQYF. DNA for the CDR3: TGCGCCAGCAGCCAAGATCAAGGGGAGACCCAGTACTTC.